The 27 T cell receptor beta chains below all came from one sample that was sequenced in a study of cytomegalovirus exposure and HLA in healthy donors (dated by TCRdb to the late 2010s). Receptor libraries were prepared by the immunoSEQ multiplex PCR assay. A mixture of 60 forward primers for TCR Vbeta segments and 13 reverse primers for TCR Jbeta segments was used in the multiplex PCR. Held by TCRdb, this immuneACCESS table contains in-frame sequences only and omits some clones. Under half of the omission traces to an unresolved V gene where checked; the cause of the rest is unknown. Here the sample has over 80,000 clones; roughly four fifths occur a single time. Jointly, the top ten make up 4.5% to 6.5% of the sample. Sequencing was carried out using PBMCs. The receptors shown here come from a man between 40 and 49 years old in good health and CMV-seropositive.

The rearrangement joins TRBV6-5 to TRBJ2-7, with 10 bases lining up with TRBD2. The V gene's germline CDR1 is MNHEY and CDR2 SVGAGI. J was trimmed by 2 bases and V by 2 bases; bases with no gene match: 6. The CDR3 spans 16 residues. The CDR3 DNA sequence: TGTGCCAGCAGTTACGCCAGCGGGAGGGGACCCTACGAGCAGTACTTC. It specifies CASSYASGRGPYEQYF.

This chain joins TRBV7-2 and TRBJ2-1; maybe TRBD2 (5 bases). This CDR3 region has 18 residues. V lost 1 base and J lost 9, with 25 bases in between. Germline CDR1 is SGHTA and CDR2 is FQGNSA. Here the CDR3 reads CASSLDYWLAISGGEQFF. For the CDR3, the DNA is TGTGCCAGCAGCTTAGATTACTGGCTAGCAATTAGTGGAGGTGAGCAGTTCTTC.

The chain combines TRBV1 with TRBJ1-5. TRBV1 is reported as a pseudogene. CDR3 size: 17 residues. The CDR3 bases are TGCACCAGCAGCCAGGCTGACCGAGGGCATAGCAATCAGCCCCAGCATTTT. Protein sequence: CTSSQADRGHSNQPQHF.

This chain connects TRBV30 to TRBJ1-1, with a possible D match to TRBD1 (5 bases). V was trimmed by 7 bases and J by 6 bases, leaving 12 bases between them. Germline CDR1 GTSNPN, CDR2 SVGIG (reference sequence). The length of the CDR3 is 11 residues. CDR3 sequence reads: CASEIGAEAFF. The DNA of the CDR3 is TGTGCCTCAGAAATAGGGGCTGAAGCTTTCTTT.

The CDR3 region is CASSPRDRDPYEQYF. CDR3 nucleotide sequence: TGTGCCAGCAGCCCCCGGGACAGGGACCCCTACGAGCAGTACTTC. The chain carries TRBV11-2 and TRBJ2-7, with 9 bases identical to TRBD1. Germline-derived CDR1 and CDR2 are SGHAT and FQNNGV. Trimming removed 5 bases from V and 2 bases from J; junction bases left unmatched: 7. The CDR3 spans 15 residues.

V gene TRBV5-6 combines with J gene TRBJ1-5; D call uncertain. CDR1 is SGHDT, CDR2 YYEEEE, per germline. The CDR3 extends over 15 amino acids. V gave up 0 bases and J gave up 3 bases, with 10 bases separating them. CDR3 loop: CASSLGAAINQPQHF. CDR3 bases: TGTGCCAGCAGCTTGGGTGCAGCGATCAATCAGCCCCAGCATTTT.

The CDR3 DNA sequence: TGTGCCAGCTCACGGGACTTTTCTAGCACAGATACGCAGTATTTT. This sequence encodes CASSRDFSSTDTQYF. The chain joins TRBV18 to TRBJ2-3; a weak D match, TRBD2 (6 bases). Germline V gives CDR1 KGHSH, CDR2 LQKENI. Trimming left V 4 bases short and J 0 bases short, with 11 bases between. The CDR3 consists of 15 residues.

The gene calls are TRBV4-1 and TRBJ2-3, with 8 positions matching TRBD2. The trim removed 1 base at V and 7 bases at J, leaving 7 bases unmatched. This CDR3 region has 15 residues. Germline V gene lookup returns CDR1 MGHRA and CDR2 YSYEKL. CDR3 in DNA: TGCGCCAGCAGCCAAGCCTTCGGGGGGGCTTATACGCAGTATTTT. Amino acid sequence: CASSQAFGGAYTQYF.

The chain combines TRBV12-5 with TRBJ2-7; 7 bases line up with TRBD2. The trim removed 6 bases at V and 2 bases at J, leaving 7 bases unmatched. Per the germline V gene, CDR1 is LGHNT and CDR2 is FRNRAP. The CDR3 covers 14 residues. The CDR3 region has the DNA TGTGCTAGTGGACCCTCTGGGAGGGCCTACGAGCAGTACTTC. Translated: CASGPSGRAYEQYF.

The CDR3 region is CAIKSQGNSYEQYF. The CDR3 DNA reads TGTGCCATCAAGTCCCAGGGGAATTCCTACGAGCAGTACTTC. The V call is TRBV10-3, the J call TRBJ2-7; D may be TRBD1 (6 bases). Germline V gene data show CDR1 as ENHRY and CDR2 as SYGVKD. The CDR3 extends over 14 amino acids. V was cut by 7 bases and J by 1 base, with 14 bases left in between.

The chain joins TRBV5-1 to TRBJ1-2; 8 nucleotides agree with TRBD1. The CDR3 is 16 amino acids. The germline V gene has CDR1 SGHRS and CDR2 YFSETQ. J lost 1 base, V lost 3 bases, and 8 bases had no gene match. CDR3 in DNA: TGCGCCAGCAGCTCCCCCGGGACAGGCAGTAACTATGGCTACACCTTC. Protein sequence: CASSSPGTGSNYGYTF.

The V call is TRBV6-5, the J call TRBJ2-2; 7 nucleotides agree with TRBD1. The ends lost 6 bases at V and 6 bases at J; junction bases unmatched: 7. CDR1 MNHEY and CDR2 SVGAGI come from the germline V gene. This CDR3 is 14 amino acids long. The CDR3 DNA reads as TGTGCCAGCAGACACAGGGGAAAGGCCGGGGAGCTGTTTTTT. This encodes CASRHRGKAGELFF.

This chain joins TRBV5-5 and TRBJ2-3; TRBD1 agrees at 9 bases. The germline V gene encodes CDR1 SGHKS and CDR2 YYEKEE (reference sequence). CDR3 length: 14 amino acids. The J segment lost 2 bases and the V segment lost 3 bases, leaving 1 base of the junction unmatched. This CDR3 is CASSWDRVTDTQYF. The CDR3 DNA is TGTGCCAGCAGCTGGGACAGGGTCACAGATACGCAGTATTTT.

The chain is built from TRBV5-1 and TRBJ2-5, with 14 bases that match TRBD2. V shed 4 bases and J 4 bases; nucleotides not matched to a gene: 6. The CDR3 extends over 16 amino acids. The germline gives CDR1 SGHRS, CDR2 YFSETQ. The CDR3 DNA reads TGCGCCAGCAGCGCGCTAGGGACTAGCGGGAGAGAGACCCAGTACTTC. This encodes CASSALGTSGRETQYF.

This rearrangement joins TRBV29-1 to TRBJ2-1; 9 bases are shared with TRBD2. V was clipped by 4 bases and J by 6 bases; unmatched bases: 7. Germline V gene lookup returns CDR1 SQVTM and CDR2 ANQGSEA. The CDR3 has 14 residues. The CDR3 nucleotides are TGCAGCGTTGCTAAGACTAGCGGAGCCAATGAGCAGTTCTTC. Encoded protein: CSVAKTSGANEQFF.

This clone occurred a few times. This chain joins TRBV5-4 and TRBJ2-7; D not certain. The CDR3 is made up of 14 amino acids. From germline, CDR1 is SGHNT and CDR2 YYREEE (reference sequence). The ends were cut back, 3 bases at V and 2 bases at J, with 12 bases in the middle. Here the CDR3 DNA reads TGTGCCAGCAGCTCCGGCGGCTCAACCTACGAGCAGTACTTC. This translates into CASSSGGSTYEQYF.

The rearrangement uses TRBV5-4 and TRBJ1-1, with 11 bases fitting TRBD1. From germline, CDR1 is SGHNT and CDR2 YYREEE (reference sequence). This CDR3 spans 15 amino acids. Trimming cost V 1 base and J 7 bases; bases outside gene matches: 6. This CDR3 is CASSLSWTGGDEAFF. CDR3 DNA sequence: TGTGCCAGCAGCTTGTCCTGGACAGGGGGCGATGAAGCTTTCTTT.

V usage is TRBV2 and J usage is TRBJ2-1; TRBD2 aligns across 8 bases. CDR3 length: 15 residues. The V gene end was trimmed by 8 bases and the J gene end by 6 bases; junction bases not matched to a gene: 12. Germline V gene data show CDR1 as SNHLY and CDR2 as FYNNEI. CDR3 in amino acids: CASGSGTSGGNEQFF. In nucleotides, the CDR3 is TGTGCCAGCGGTTCCGGGACTAGTGGAGGCAATGAGCAGTTCTTC.

V and J are TRBV7-6 and TRBJ1-2; D uncertain. The CDR3 is made up of 14 amino acids. Germline CDR1 and CDR2: SGHVS and FNYEAQ. V was shortened by 5 bases and J by 8 bases, with 18 bases between the two germline ends. The CDR3 protein is CASSRLLEGGGYTF. The CDR3 coding sequence is TGTGCCAGCAGCCGCCTTCTCGAGGGTGGAGGCTACACCTTC.

This chain joins TRBV27 and TRBJ1-6; D unclear. V lost 0 bases and J 2 bases, leaving 8 bases between the germline ends. The CDR3 runs to 16 residues. The germline CDR1 and CDR2 sequences are MNHEY and SMNVEV (reference sequence). The CDR3 is CASSLSVVPYNSPLHF. CDR3 bases: TGTGCCAGCAGTTTATCGGTAGTCCCCTATAATTCACCCCTCCACTTT.

Concerning this clone: At one boundary the junction diverges from the germline segment, which might be a read error. The chain links TRBV30 to TRBJ2-6; 7 bases fit TRBD1. The V gene's germline CDR1 is GTSNPN and CDR2 SVGIG (reference sequence). The CDR3 runs 15 residues. The CDR3 sequence: CAWRTGQAGANGLTF. The CDR3 DNA reads as TGTGCCTGGAGGACAGGGCAGGCTGGGGCCAACGGCCTGACTTTC.

The rearrangement joins TRBV7-2 to TRBJ1-1; D perhaps matches TRBD1 (6 bases). Trimming took off 1 base at V and 0 bases at J, with 6 bases between the two ends. The CDR3 length is 14 residues. Germline CDR1 and CDR2: SGHTA and FQGNSA. CDR3 coding DNA: TGTGCCAGCAGCTTAGGGACAGTGAACACTGAAGCTTTCTTT. Translation gives CASSLGTVNTEAFF.

The chain has TRBV5-6 and TRBJ1-1; possibly TRBD1 for D (5 bases). The CDR3 is 16 amino acids. Germline-derived CDR1 and CDR2 are SGHDT and YYEEEE. V lost 0 bases and J 0 bases, leaving 12 bases between the germline ends. The CDR3 spells CASSLAGAGLNTEAFF. CDR3 sequence (DNA): TGTGCCAGCAGCTTGGCTGGGGCAGGGTTGAACACTGAAGCTTTCTTT.

The chain uses TRBV25-1 and TRBJ2-1; 12 bases line up with TRBD2. This CDR3 comprises 17 residues. The germline CDR1 and CDR2 sequences are MGHDK and SYGVNS. Trimming cost V 3 bases and J 4 bases; bases outside gene matches: 7. The CDR3 nucleotides are TGTGCCAGCAGTGACTTACAAGGACTAGCGGGATACAATGAGCAGTTCTTC. Translating it yields CASSDLQGLAGYNEQFF. Variable domain in full (rest from reference TRBV25-1 and TRBJ2-1): EADIYQTPRYLVIGTGKKITLECSQTMGHDKMYWYQQDPGMELHLIHYSYGVNSTEKGDLSSESTVSRIRTEHFPLTLESARPSHTSQYLCASSDLQGLAGYNEQFFGPGTRLTVL.

V gene TRBV15 combines with J gene TRBJ2-6, with D possibly being TRBD1 (6 bases). The CDR3 is made up of 16 amino acids. Germline values: CDR1 LNHNV, CDR2 YYDKDF (reference sequence). The V and J ends lost 3 bases and 0 bases respectively, with 9 bases between them. The CDR3 reads CATSRRGSSGANVLTF. The CDR3 DNA is TGTGCCACCAGCAGGAGGGGGAGCTCTGGGGCCAACGTCCTGACTTTC.

The chain is built from TRBV5-4 and TRBJ2-1; 10 nucleotides match TRBD2. The J segment lost 9 bases and the V segment lost 2 bases, leaving 8 bases of the junction unmatched. This CDR3 spans 15 amino acids. Germline V gene data show CDR1 as SGHNT and CDR2 as YYREEE (reference sequence). The CDR3 bases are TGTGCCAGCAGCTTACCAGCGGGAGGGCCGGGTGAGCAGTTCTTC. It encodes CASSLPAGGPGEQFF.

The chain couples TRBV6-5 to TRBJ1-5; no definite D call. V was trimmed by 5 bases and J by 0 bases, leaving 8 bases between them. CDR1 is MNHEY, CDR2 SVGAGI, per germline. CDR3 length equals 14 residues. The CDR3 here is CASSAQNSNQPQHF. The CDR3 DNA sequence: TGTGCCAGCAGTGCTCAGAATAGCAATCAGCCCCAGCATTTT.